These 14 T cell receptor beta chains were all obtained from the same sample, sequenced in a study of Ad26.COV2.S vaccination and SARS-CoV-2 variants (dated by TCRdb to the early 2020s). Explained via the paper, the treatment or condition label denotes: some 20 received Ad26.COV2.S at low or high dose, single or two shots; five or six received placebo; per-sample allocation not given. For vaccine and placebo recipients, the sequenced repertoires came from samples collected on day 63 after the first injection. The library was built by means of the immunoSEQ multiplex PCR assay. Imported from immuneACCESS, the table was reduced by TCRdb to in-frame sequences with V and J called. These copies leave out some clones; in studies compared against another copy, an unresolved V gene accounts for under half, and the cause of the remainder is not known. The sample includes around 420,000 clones, with more than 75% observed a single time. The top ten clonotypes cover about 3.6% of the sample.

This specimen consisted of peripheral blood, obtained in a trial of Ad26.COV2.S vaccine versus placebo. These TCRs come from a person aged 18 to 65 who received the Ad26.COV2.S COVID-19 vaccine or a placebo.

CDR3 in DNA: TGTGCCAGCAGCTTAAAAGGCGGATCTACCTACGAGCAGTACTTC. Translated, it gives CASSLKGGSTYEQYF. The V call is TRBV3-1 (or the pseudogene TRBV3-2), the J call TRBJ2-7, with D unresolved. The CDR3 sequence is 15 residues long. V shed 5 bases and J shed 2 bases, with 16 bases lying between them. Germline CDR1 and CDR2: LGHDT and YNNKEL (reference sequence).

This clone has a single count. The chain carries TRBV5-4 and TRBJ2-5; TRBD1 matches 7 bases. The J segment lost 7 bases and the V segment lost 4 bases, leaving 10 bases of the junction unmatched. This CDR3 contains 14 residues. CDR1 and CDR2 (germline): SGHNT, YYREEE (reference sequence). CDR3 protein: CASSPETGMRTQYF. CDR3 bases: TGTGCCAGCAGCCCGGAGACAGGGATGCGGACCCAGTACTTC.

The chain uses TRBV5-1 and TRBJ2-6; D is unclear. The germline CDR1 and CDR2 sequences are SGHRS and YFSETQ. The CDR3 length is 16 residues. V was pared by 4 bases and J by 3 bases, with 14 bases between. The CDR3 nucleotides are TGCGCCAGCAGCCCCACCTCGTTGGGTGGGGCCAACGTCCTGACTTTC. Residues: CASSPTSLGGANVLTF.

The chain uses TRBV4-1 and TRBJ1-2, with D possibly matching TRBD1 (6 bases). Germline CDR1 MGHRA, CDR2 YSYEKL. The CDR3 runs to 15 residues. The V end lost 1 base, the J end lost 4 bases, and 13 bases lay between the germline ends. CDR3 region: CASSQAPDRSYGYTF. Written as DNA, the CDR3 is TGCGCCAGCAGCCAAGCCCCCGACAGGAGCTATGGCTACACCTTC.

The J gene is TRBJ2-3, the V gene TRBV10-3, with D tentatively TRBD1 or TRBD2 (6 bases each). The V end was cut by 8 bases, the J end by 3 bases, with 15 bases between. From germline, CDR1 is ENHRY and CDR2 SYGVKD. The CDR3 contains 14 residues. CDR3: CAILGGRGTDTQYF. The CDR3 nucleotides are TGTGCCATCCTCGGGGGCCGAGGGACAGATACGCAGTATTTT.

The chain carries TRBV14 and TRBJ1-6; D may be TRBD1 (6 bases). Deletions cut 4 bases from V and 10 bases from J, with 17 bases between. This CDR3 has 15 amino acids. The V gene's germline CDR1 is SGHDN and CDR2 FVKESK. This chain's CDR3 is CASSRRTGYGSPLHF. The CDR3 nucleotides read TGTGCCAGCAGCCGGCGCACAGGGTACGGCTCACCCCTCCACTTT.

In the case of this clone: The germline gene is not matched at one end of the junction; a read error may be the cause. V and J are TRBV7-7 and TRBJ2-7; 7 bases align to TRBD1. From germline, CDR1 is SSHAT and CDR2 FNYEAQ (reference sequence). The length of the CDR3 is 13 residues. The CDR3 region has the DNA TGTGCTAGCAGCCGGGACAGCACCCACGAGCAGTACTTC. This gives the protein CASSRDSTHEQYF.

This clone appeared a single time. The rearrangement joins TRBV28 to TRBJ2-1, with TRBD1 as a possible D gene (6 bases). Trimming left V 6 bases short and J 4 bases short, with 13 bases between. The CDR3 runs 14 residues. Per the germline V gene, CDR1 is MDHEN and CDR2 is SYDVKM. Here the CDR3 DNA reads TGTGCCAGCAGCCCAGGGGTCGGTTACAATGAGCAGTTCTTC. Amino acids: CASSPGVGYNEQFF.

The sample holds one count of this clone. The chain links TRBV5-1 to TRBJ2-3; maybe TRBD2 (5 bases). The CDR3 runs 15 residues. The V gene lost 0 bases and the J gene lost 1 base, with 9 bases spanning the gap. Germline V gives CDR1 SGHRS, CDR2 YFSETQ. The CDR3 nucleotides are TGCGCCAGCAGCTTGGCCCTCGGGGGCACAGATACGCAGTATTTT. It encodes CASSLALGGTDTQYF.

The rearrangement links TRBV19 to TRBJ2-1; TRBD2 aligns across 10 bases. Germline V gene lookup returns CDR1 LNHDA and CDR2 SQIVND (reference sequence). This CDR3 has 15 residues. V was pared by 9 bases and J by 2 bases, with 7 bases of the junction left unmatched. Here the CDR3 reads CASAQLAGTYNEQFF. In nucleotides, the CDR3 is TGTGCCAGCGCTCAACTAGCGGGGACCTACAATGAGCAGTTCTTC.

The rearrangement uses TRBV27 and TRBJ2-3; D unresolved. The germline V gene has CDR1 MNHEY and CDR2 SMNVEV (reference sequence). The V gene lost 2 bases and the J gene lost 14 bases, with 20 bases spanning the gap. The CDR3 covers 14 residues. CDR3 region: CASSLNPGLRVGYF. The CDR3 DNA sequence: TGTGCCAGCAGTTTAAATCCTGGGCTTCGGGTAGGGTATTTT.

The gene calls are TRBV5-1 and TRBJ1-2; D gene unclear. Germline V gene data show CDR1 as SGHRS and CDR2 as YFSETQ. Trimming took off 0 bases at V and 2 bases at J, with 8 bases between the two ends. The CDR3 spans 14 residues. CDR3 residues: CASSLELVNYGYTF. The CDR3 region has the DNA TGCGCCAGCAGCTTGGAATTGGTAAACTATGGCTACACCTTC.

J is TRBJ1-1 and V is TRBV18; no definite D call. Per germline, CDR1 KGHSH and CDR2 LQKENI. The ends were cut back, 2 bases at V and 2 bases at J, with 9 bases in the middle. The CDR3 runs 14 residues. CDR3 residues: CASSPSVDNTEAFF. CDR3 nucleotides: TGTGCCAGCTCACCATCGGTGGATAACACTGAAGCTTTCTTT.

The chain has TRBV27 and TRBJ2-1; D is uncertain. Germline assignment: CDR1 MNHEY and CDR2 SMNVEV (reference sequence). The CDR3 loop spans 14 amino acids. V gave up 2 bases and J gave up 8 bases, with 13 bases separating them. This chain's CDR3 is CASSLRSAVYEQFF. CDR3 nucleotides: TGTGCCAGCAGTTTAAGGTCGGCAGTGTATGAGCAGTTCTTC.